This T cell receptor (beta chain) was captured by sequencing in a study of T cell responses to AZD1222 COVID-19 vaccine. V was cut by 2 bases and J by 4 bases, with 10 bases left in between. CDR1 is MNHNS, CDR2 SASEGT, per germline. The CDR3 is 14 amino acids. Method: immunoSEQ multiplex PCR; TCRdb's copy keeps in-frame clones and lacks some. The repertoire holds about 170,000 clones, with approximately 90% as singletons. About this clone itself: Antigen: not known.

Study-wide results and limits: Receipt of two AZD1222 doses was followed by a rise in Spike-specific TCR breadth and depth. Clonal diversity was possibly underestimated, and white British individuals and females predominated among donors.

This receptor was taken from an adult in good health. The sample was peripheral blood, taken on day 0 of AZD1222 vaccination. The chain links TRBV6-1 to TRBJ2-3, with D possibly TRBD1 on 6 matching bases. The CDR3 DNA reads TGTGCCAGCAGTGAAACAGGGTCCGCAGATACGCAGTATTTT. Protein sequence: CASSETGSADTQYF.